These 21 T cell receptor beta chains came from one sample sequenced in a study of long-term antiretroviral therapy in people with HIV. At the survey level, the v3.0 immunoSEQ assay was run. Measured with immunoSEQ multiplex PCR; TCRdb has only the in-frame clones, and not every one. This sample carries 20,000 to 30,000 clones, around 84% of them seen once, and the ten largest clones take about 5.6%. The source material was unsorted PBMCs, sampled 4.4 years after starting antiretroviral therapy. The origin of the receptors is a young man with HIV.

This clone has only a few counts. The chain links TRBV9 to TRBJ2-3; D is ambiguous. The CDR3 sequence is 14 residues long. The V gene's germline CDR1 is SGDLS and CDR2 YYNGEE. Trimming took 0 bases from V and 4 from J, leaving 9 bases between them. The CDR3 sequence: CASSVGVVPDTQYF. The CDR3, as DNA: TGTGCCAGCAGCGTAGGTGTAGTACCAGATACGCAGTATTTT.

Details on this clone: One junction end disagrees with the germline gene, perhaps due to a read error. This rearrangement joins TRBV6-6 to TRBJ2-5; 7 bases fit TRBD2. Germline CDR1 and CDR2: MNHNY and SVGAGI (reference sequence). There are 12 residues in the CDR3. The CDR3 region is CASKTGRETQYF. Here the CDR3 DNA reads TGTGCCAGCAAGACGGGGCGGGAGACCCAATACTTC.

The CDR3 coding sequence is TGTGCCAGCAGCCTCCTGCCATCAACCGGCGGACAGGTCTACGAGCAGTACTTC. Protein product: CASSLLPSTGGQVYEQYF. The chain employs TRBV5-6 and TRBJ2-7, with 7 positions matching TRBD1. The CDR3 loop spans 18 amino acids. V lost 4 bases, J lost 3 bases, and 19 bases stayed unmatched. Germline loops: CDR1 SGHDT, CDR2 YYEEEE.

The V call is TRBV6-6, the J call TRBJ1-1, with TRBD1 identical over 10 bases. The germline V gene has CDR1 MNHNY and CDR2 SVGAGI (reference sequence). The CDR3 covers 14 residues. V lost 8 bases and J lost 2; bases outside the gene matches: 5. CDR3 nucleotide sequence: TGTGCCAGCTCCCGGGACAGGGGCAACACTGAAGCTTTCTTT. Protein product: CASSRDRGNTEAFF.

This sequence joins TRBV4-1 and TRBJ1-1; D perhaps matches TRBD1 (5 bases). Germline CDR1 reads MGHRA; CDR2 reads YSYEKL. This CDR3 spans 14 amino acids. The germline V and J ends were trimmed by 4 bases and 4 bases, with 13 bases remaining between them. The CDR3 DNA reads TGCGCCAGCAGCCCCGACGGGGGAGGCACTGAAGCTTTCTTT. Amino acid sequence: CASSPDGGGTEAFF.

V and J are TRBV10-3 and TRBJ1-1, with D possibly TRBD1 on 6 matching bases. There are 15 residues in the CDR3. V was pared by 0 bases and J by 8 bases, with 16 bases between. Germline values: CDR1 ENHRY, CDR2 SYGVKD. The CDR3 region has the DNA TGTGCCATCAGTGAGTCGACGCGGGGGCTACTGGAAGCTTTCTTT. Its translation is CAISESTRGLLEAFF.

V gene TRBV20-1 combines with J gene TRBJ2-5, with D unresolved. Germline assignment: CDR1 DFQATT and CDR2 SNEGSKA (reference sequence). The CDR3 has 11 amino acids. V was pared by 0 bases and J by 9 bases, with 8 bases between. Written as DNA, the CDR3 is TGCAGTGCTAGAGATAGAAGGGCCCAGTACTTC. Protein sequence: CSARDRRAQYF.

V usage is TRBV19 and J usage is TRBJ1-1; weak D call: TRBD1 (6 bases). The CDR3 runs 15 residues. CDR1 is LNHDA, CDR2 SQIVND, per germline (reference sequence). Trimming shortened V by 5 bases and J by 1 base, and 14 bases separated the two germline ends. In nucleotides, the CDR3 is TGTGCCAGTAGTGTACAGGGCTTTGGGAACACTGAAGCTTTCTTT. It encodes CASSVQGFGNTEAFF. Looking up the rest from reference TRBV19 and TRBJ1-1 gives the full variable domain: DGGITQSPKYLFRKEGQNVTLSCEQNLNHDAMYWYRQDPGQGLRLIYYSQIVNDFQKGDIAEGYSVSREKKESFPLTVTSAQKNPTAFYLCASSVQGFGNTEAFFGQGTRLTVV.

This sequence joins TRBV19 and TRBJ1-6; possibly TRBD1 for D (6 bases). Germline assignment: CDR1 LNHDA and CDR2 SQIVND (reference sequence). Between the trimmed V and J ends, which lost 6 bases and 2 bases, there was a span of 14 bases. The CDR3 is 16 amino acids. The CDR3 coding sequence is TGTGCCAGTAGCCAAAGGAGGGGGGCCTATAATTCACCCCTCCACTTT. Translation gives CASSQRRGAYNSPLHF.

V usage is TRBV9 and J usage is TRBJ1-1; 7 nucleotides line up with TRBD1. The CDR3 length is 14 residues. J lost 4 bases, V lost 3 bases, and 6 bases had no gene match. Germline CDR1 SGDLS, CDR2 YYNGEE. DNA of the CDR3: TGTGCCAGCAGCGCCGAGGGGGCGGGCACTGAAGCTTTCTTT. Translated, it gives CASSAEGAGTEAFF.

The V gene is TRBV28, the J gene TRBJ2-7; D unclear. Germline values: CDR1 MDHEN, CDR2 SYDVKM. This CDR3 has 13 amino acids. V lost 3 bases to trimming and J lost 3 bases, with 9 bases between them. CDR3: CASSFGSVYEQYF. The DNA of the CDR3 is TGTGCCAGCAGTTTCGGCAGCGTCTACGAGCAGTACTTC.

The chain carries TRBV27 and TRBJ1-2; 8 bases agree with TRBD1. The CDR3 length is 13 residues. Losses at the gene ends were 4 bases for V and 3 bases for J; bases not matched to a gene: 1. Germline V gives CDR1 MNHEY, CDR2 SMNVEV (reference sequence). This chain's CDR3 is CASSSDRDYGYTF. The CDR3 DNA sequence: TGTGCCAGCAGTTCGGACAGGGACTATGGCTACACCTTC.

This clone was counted once. This chain links TRBV6-5 with TRBJ1-3; 9 positions match TRBD1. Losses at the gene ends were 6 bases for V and 3 bases for J; bases not matched to a gene: 6. The CDR3 extends over 15 amino acids. CDR1 is MNHEY, CDR2 SVGAGI, per germline. CDR3 bases: TGTGCCAGCAGCCCGGACAGGGGCGGTGGAAACACCATATATTTT. Protein product: CASSPDRGGGNTIYF.

The CDR3 region is CASSPGLAGGNDEQYF. In DNA, the CDR3 is TGTGCCAGCAGCCCGGGACTAGCGGGAGGGAACGACGAGCAGTACTTC. The J gene is TRBJ2-7, the V gene TRBV9; TRBD2 matches at 16 bases. Losses at the gene ends were 4 bases for V and 5 bases for J; bases not matched to a gene: 6. This CDR3 contains 16 residues. Germline V lookup: CDR1 SGDLS, CDR2 YYNGEE. The variable domain in full, with the rest retrieved from reference TRBV9 and TRBJ2-7, is DSGVTQTPKHLITATGQRVTLRCSPRSGDLSVYWYQQSLDQGLQFLIQYYNGEERAKGNILERFSAQQFPDLHSELNLSSLELGDSALYFCASSPGLAGGNDEQYFGPGTRLTVT.

The chain uses TRBV27 and TRBJ2-3; 8 bases match TRBD2. The CDR3 sequence is 14 residues long. V dropped 8 bases and J dropped 0; count of bases not matched to a gene: 4. CDR1 MNHEY and CDR2 SMNVEV come from the germline V gene (reference sequence). CDR3 amino acids: CASAGLVSTDTQYF. CDR3 in DNA: TGTGCCAGCGCGGGACTAGTAAGCACAGATACGCAGTATTTT.

The chain couples TRBV5-4 to TRBJ1-1; 11 bases agree with TRBD1. There are 14 residues in the CDR3. V dropped 3 bases and J dropped 4; count of bases not matched to a gene: 2. CDR1 is SGHNT, CDR2 YYREEE, per germline (reference sequence). CDR3 amino acids: CASSWTGGGTEAFF. The CDR3 coding sequence is TGTGCCAGCAGCTGGACAGGGGGCGGCACTGAAGCTTTCTTT.

The chain carries TRBV10-3 and TRBJ1-1; D unresolved. V dropped 3 bases and J dropped 3 bases, with 8 bases sitting between them. The CDR3 runs to 13 residues. Germline-derived CDR1 and CDR2 are ENHRY and SYGVKD. The CDR3, as DNA: TGTGCCATCAGTGAACCCCGGGACACTGAAGCTTTCTTT. Its protein is CAISEPRDTEAFF.

This clone is deemed medium-sized. The rearrangement uses TRBV19 and TRBJ1-1; possibly TRBD1 for D (5 bases). CDR3 length equals 14 residues. The V gene lost 7 bases and the J gene lost 8 bases, with 20 bases spanning the gap. Germline lookup yields CDR1 LNHDA and CDR2 SQIVND (reference sequence). The CDR3 DNA is TGTGCCAGTACTCTAAGTCCCAGGGATCAAGAAGCTTTCTTT. Amino acid sequence: CASTLSPRDQEAFF.

This chain uses TRBV19 with TRBJ2-7; D is possibly TRBD2 (6 bases). Trimming shortened V by 5 bases and J by 5 bases, and 13 bases separated the two germline ends. Germline values: CDR1 LNHDA, CDR2 SQIVND (reference sequence). The CDR3 consists of 13 residues. CDR3 bases: TGTGCCAGTAGTGGGGGGACTTCTAACGAGCAGTACTTC. It is translated as CASSGGTSNEQYF.

V gene TRBV4-1 combines with J gene TRBJ2-7; the match to TRBD2 covers 7 bases. Germline V gene sequence: CDR1 MGHRA, CDR2 YSYEKL. CDR3 length: 17 residues. V was pared by 4 bases and J by 1 base, with 13 bases of the junction left unmatched. The CDR3 region is CASSRQWSASGSYEQYF. The CDR3, as DNA: TGCGCCAGCAGCCGCCAGTGGTCGGCTAGCGGTTCCTACGAGCAGTACTTC.

In this sample, this clone turned up a few times. The chain employs TRBV7-9 and TRBJ1-2; tentatively, D is TRBD1 (5 bases). Germline V lookup: CDR1 SEHNR, CDR2 FQNEAQ (reference sequence). V lost 5 bases and J 6 bases, leaving 13 bases between the germline ends. This CDR3 comprises 13 residues. DNA of the CDR3: TGTGCCAGCAGCCTCGGAGGGGTGGATGGCTACACCTTC. Translated, it gives CASSLGGVDGYTF.